This entry lists 15 T cell receptor beta chains sequenced from one sample in a study of CD8 T cells in ankylosing spondylitis. One entry per CDR3 protein, called by TCRdb with MiXCR from the 5' RACE reads. The data contain 250,000 to 350,000 distinct CDR3 sequences, around 20% of them singletons. The sequencing input was blood, either unsorted or a sorted T cell fraction (not recorded which). The receptors come from a female donor with ankylosing spondylitis or in good health (not recorded which).

The rearrangement links TRBV5-1 to TRBJ1-6; D is uncertain. Trimming took off 7 bases at V and 8 bases at J, with 13 bases between the two ends. Per germline, CDR1 SGHRS and CDR2 YFSETQ. The CDR3 runs to 13 residues. CDR3: CASRTKGDSPLHF. The CDR3 DNA reads as TGCGCCAGCCGGACGAAGGGTGATTCACCCCTCCACTTT. Based on the CDR3 plus reference TRBV5-1 and TRBJ1-6, the full variable domain is KAGVTQTPRYLIKTRGQQVTLSCSPISGHRSVSWYQQTPGQGLQFLFEYFSETQRNKGNFPGRFSGRQFSNSRSEMNVSTLELGDSALYLCASRTKGDSPLHFGNGTRLTVT.

The sample holds a few counts of this clonotype. The genes are TRBV4-3 and TRBJ1-2, with 8 bases that match TRBD1. CDR1 is LGHNA, CDR2 YSLEER, per germline. The CDR3 length is 15 residues. V dropped 0 bases and J dropped 7; count of bases not matched to a gene: 7. CDR3 DNA: TGCGCCAGCAGCCAAGATATACAGGGGGTAGGTGGCTACACCTTC. Its translation: CASSQDIQGVGGYTF.

A few counts support this clonotype. This chain joins TRBV29-1 and TRBJ2-1, with D unclear. Trimming pared 4 bases from V and 0 bases from J, leaving 7 bases between. Germline CDR1 SQVTM, CDR2 ANQGSEA. CDR3 size: 13 residues. In DNA, the CDR3 is TGCAGCGTTGCCGTAAGCTCCTACAATGAGCAGTTCTTC. This gives the protein CSVAVSSYNEQFF.

This clonotype was detected many times. The chain couples TRBV6-5 to TRBJ2-1; 9 bases line up with TRBD2. The CDR3 runs to 17 residues. Trimming at V came to 1 base and at J to 8 bases, leaving 12 bases not matched to a gene. CDR1 and CDR2 (germline): MNHEY, SVGAGI. The CDR3, as DNA: TGTGCCAGCAGTTACTTATCCCCGGAGCGGGGGGTGGATGAGCAGTTCTTC. It translates to CASSYLSPERGVDEQFF.

The chain couples TRBV6-1 to TRBJ1-2; no reliable D call. CDR1 and CDR2 from the germline V gene are MNHNS and SASEGT. Deletions cut 7 bases from V and 3 bases from J, with 15 bases between. The CDR3 runs 14 residues. The CDR3: CASTGAGFYYGYTF. CDR3 bases: TGTGCCAGCACCGGTGCCGGGTTCTACTATGGCTACACCTTC.

J is TRBJ2-5 and V is TRBV29-1; D is tentatively TRBD1 or TRBD2 (5 bases each). Trimming took off 7 bases at V and 7 bases at J, with 16 bases between the two ends. Germline V gives CDR1 SQVTM, CDR2 ANQGSEA. The CDR3 length is 12 residues. The DNA for the CDR3 is TGCAGCGAGGGGACGGCCGAGGGGACCCAGTACTTC. This sequence encodes CSEGTAEGTQYF.

This clonotype was recorded a few times. This chain joins TRBV2 and TRBJ2-3; 8 bases align to TRBD2. Trimming cost V 1 base and J 1 base; bases outside gene matches: 1. The CDR3 runs 15 residues. Germline CDR1 and CDR2: SNHLY and FYNNEI. The DNA of the CDR3 is TGTGCCAGCAGTGAAGAGACTAGCGGCACAGATACGCAGTATTTT. This translates into CASSEETSGTDTQYF.

The rearrangement joins TRBV4-2 to TRBJ2-5; TRBD2 matches 12 bases. The CDR3 loop spans 16 amino acids. J lost 4 bases, V lost 4 bases, and 7 bases had no gene match. CDR1 LGHNA and CDR2 YNFKEQ come from the germline V gene. The CDR3: CASSPLAGGPRETQYF. For the CDR3, the DNA is TGTGCCAGCAGCCCTCTAGCGGGAGGGCCTAGAGAGACCCAGTACTTC.

The genes are TRBV19 and TRBJ2-1, with TRBD2 matching over 8 bases. The CDR3 covers 14 residues. Germline V gene data show CDR1 as LNHDA and CDR2 as SQIVND (reference sequence). Trimming cost V 5 bases and J 4 bases; bases outside gene matches: 4. Here the CDR3 DNA reads TGTGCCAGTAGTCAGAGCGGGAGATACAATGAGCAGTTCTTC. This sequence encodes CASSQSGRYNEQFF.

At least ten counts were recorded for this clonotype. This chain connects TRBV12-3 or TRBV12-4 to TRBJ1-5, with D uncertain. V lost 6 bases and J lost 4, with 10 bases in between. The CDR3 extends over 13 amino acids. The CDR3: CASSTAGNQPQHF. CDR3 DNA sequence: TGTGCCAGCAGCACCGCCGGAAATCAGCCCCAGCATTTT.

The J gene is TRBJ2-7, the V gene TRBV27, with D perhaps TRBD1 (5 bases). Germline loops: CDR1 MNHEY, CDR2 SMNVEV (reference sequence). The length of the CDR3 is 15 residues. The V end was cut by 2 bases, the J end by 0 bases, with 11 bases between. The CDR3 is CASSLKWGLSYEQYF. The CDR3 region has the DNA TGTGCCAGCAGTTTAAAGTGGGGCCTCTCCTACGAGCAGTACTTC.

At least ten counts were recorded for this clonotype. The chain is built from TRBV7-2 and TRBJ2-7, with D possibly being TRBD1 (6 bases). Trimming stripped 5 bases from V and 6 bases from J, with 14 bases between. Germline V CDR1 and CDR2: SGHTA, FQGNSA. There are 13 residues in the CDR3. The DNA of the CDR3 is TGTGCCAGCAGCCGAAACAGGGAACGCGAGCAGTACTTC. This sequence encodes CASSRNREREQYF.

This clonotype was observed a handful of times. The rearrangement joins TRBV25-1 to TRBJ2-5; D gene unclear. CDR1 and CDR2 from the germline V gene are MGHDK and SYGVNS. With 3 bases removed from V and 4 bases from J, the gap between germline ends came to 15 bases. CDR3 length: 15 residues. The CDR3 nucleotides are TGTGCCAGCAGTGAGGCTAGGCTCCTCGGAGAGACCCAGTACTTC. Its translation is CASSEARLLGETQYF.

At least ten counts were recorded for this clonotype. The chain joins TRBV12-3 or TRBV12-4 to TRBJ2-2; 7 nucleotides line up with TRBD2. Unmatched junction bases numbered 6, after V lost 4 bases and J lost 1 base. This CDR3 is 16 amino acids long. CDR3 protein: CASSWTGGGNTGELFF. The CDR3 DNA is TGTGCCAGCAGTTGGACGGGAGGAGGGAACACCGGGGAGCTGTTTTTT.

The rearrangement links TRBV5-5 to TRBJ2-4, with TRBD1 identical over 7 bases. CDR1 and CDR2 from the germline V gene are SGHKS and YYEKEE (reference sequence). The CDR3 loop spans 17 amino acids. V was pared by 4 bases and J by 0 bases, with 10 bases of the junction left unmatched. The CDR3 region is CASSPRGLALAKNIQYF. The CDR3 DNA is TGTGCCAGCAGCCCGAGGGGGCTTGCTCTAGCCAAAAACATTCAGTACTTC.